Following are 32 T cell receptor beta chains from one sample sequenced in a study of T-cell memory formation after mild COVID-19. TCRdb redid the calling of the 5' RACE reads with MiXCR, one entry per CDR3 protein. The sample records roughly 220,000 distinct CDR3 sequences, around 9.1% being singletons. The specimen sequenced was PBMCs or a T cell subset sorted from them (not recorded which). The receptor source for this set is a man in his late teens or twenties who had mild COVID-19 (a few samples of this study predate the infection). Cell type and time point are not known.

This clonotype was counted many times. The rearrangement links TRBV7-9 to TRBJ2-4; the D call may be TRBD1 or TRBD2 (6 bases each). This CDR3 has 15 residues. Germline lookup yields CDR1 SEHNR and CDR2 FQNEAQ (reference sequence). V lost 4 bases and J lost 6, with 16 bases in between. For the CDR3, the DNA is TGTGCCAGCAGCTACCCCTCCGGGGGCGGAAACATTCAGTACTTC. Amino acid sequence: CASSYPSGGGNIQYF.

J is TRBJ2-6 and V is TRBV5-1; either TRBD1 or TRBD2 may supply D (5 bases each). This CDR3 comprises 16 residues. Trimming removed 4 bases at V and 3 bases at J, with 14 bases between. Germline V gene sequence: CDR1 SGHRS, CDR2 YFSETQ. DNA of the CDR3: TGCGCCAGCAGCAGGGGACCGACCGGTGGGGCCAACGTCCTGACTTTC. Translated: CASSRGPTGGANVLTF.

A few counts support this clonotype. In DNA, the CDR3 is TGTGCCAGCAGTCTCTCGACAGTTCCCGGGGAGACCCAGTACTTC. This translates into CASSLSTVPGETQYF. The chain employs TRBV12-3 or TRBV12-4 and TRBJ2-5; possible D gene TRBD1, 5 bases. There are 15 residues in the CDR3. V lost 5 bases and J 5 bases, leaving 18 bases between the germline ends.

Ten or more counts support this clonotype. The chain uses TRBV6-5 and TRBJ2-3; D remains unclear. The CDR3 consists of 15 residues. Germline assignment: CDR1 MNHEY and CDR2 SVGAGI. Trimming stripped 2 bases from V and 0 bases from J, with 9 bases between. The CDR3 protein is CASSYVPSSTDTQYF. CDR3 sequence (DNA): TGTGCCAGCAGTTACGTCCCGAGTAGCACAGATACGCAGTATTTT.

The chain links TRBV29-1 to TRBJ2-2; D is undetermined. The ends were cut back, 1 base at V and 3 bases at J, with 3 bases in the middle. The CDR3 length is 12 residues. Germline loops: CDR1 SQVTM, CDR2 ANQGSEA. The CDR3 DNA sequence: TGCAGCGTTGAAGCGGACACCGGGGAGCTGTTTTTT. Translated: CSVEADTGELFF.

This clonotype has a handful of counts. This CDR3 reads CASEELTLNTEAFF. As DNA, the CDR3 is TGTGCCAGCGAAGAGCTGACATTGAACACTGAAGCTTTCTTT. The chain carries TRBV6-6 and TRBJ1-1, with D uncertain. V lost 8 bases and J lost 0, with 13 bases in between. The CDR3 is 14 amino acids. Looked up from germline, CDR1 is MNHNY and CDR2 is SVGAGI (reference sequence).

This clonotype was found a few times. The rearrangement uses TRBV5-7 and TRBJ2-7, with D possibly TRBD2 on 7 matching bases. TRBV5-7 is placed among ORFs of uncertain function. The V end was cut by 1 base, the J end by 6 bases, with 17 bases between. CDR3 length equals 15 residues. CDR3 DNA sequence: TGTGCCAGCAGCTTGTGGGGGGGCCCGGGTTGCGAGCAGTACGTC. Its protein product is CASSLWGGPGCEQYV.

A few counts support this clonotype. The rearrangement uses TRBV6-5 and TRBJ2-5; the match to TRBD2 covers 11 bases. CDR3 length: 15 amino acids. The J segment lost 2 bases and the V segment lost 4 bases, leaving 3 bases of the junction unmatched. Germline V gives CDR1 MNHEY, CDR2 SVGAGI. The CDR3 loop is CASSSGTSGQETQYF. CDR3 coding DNA: TGTGCCAGCAGTTCCGGGACTAGCGGACAAGAGACCCAGTACTTC.

The CDR3 DNA sequence: TGTGCCAGCAGTCCGGGGGGTGGAACTGAAGCTTTCTTT. It specifies CASSPGGGTEAFF. This chain joins TRBV6-6 and TRBJ1-1, with D possibly TRBD1 on 5 matching bases. Germline V lookup: CDR1 MNHNY, CDR2 SVGAGI (reference sequence). The CDR3 extends over 13 amino acids. Trimming stripped 5 bases from V and 5 bases from J, with 12 bases between.

In this sample, this clonotype turned up a few times. V usage is TRBV5-4 and J usage is TRBJ2-5, with a weak D call TRBD2 (5 bases). This CDR3 is built from 15 residues. Germline CDR1 SGHNT, CDR2 YYREEE (reference sequence). The germline V and J ends were trimmed by 0 bases and 5 bases, with 14 bases remaining between them. DNA of the CDR3: TGTGCCAGCAGCTTGGCTTTAACGGGAAGTGAGACCCAGTACTTC. Protein sequence: CASSLALTGSETQYF.

This chain links TRBV27 with TRBJ2-7; D gene uncertain. V lost 5 bases and J 1 base, leaving 9 bases between the germline ends. From germline, CDR1 is MNHEY and CDR2 SMNVEV (reference sequence). The CDR3 runs to 13 residues. Here the CDR3 reads CASSHGPSYEQYV. The CDR3 DNA is TGTGCCAGCAGTCACGGGCCATCCTACGAGCAGTACGTC.

This clonotype was picked up a small number of times. This sequence joins TRBV20-1 and TRBJ2-5, with D possibly TRBD1 on 6 matching bases. Germline V gives CDR1 DFQATT, CDR2 SNEGSKA (reference sequence). The CDR3 loop spans 13 amino acids. Trimming pared 3 bases from V and 2 bases from J, leaving 10 bases between. The CDR3: CSARGTQQETQYF. The CDR3 bases are TGCAGTGCTAGGGGGACACAACAAGAGACCCAGTACTTC.

This clonotype has a handful of counts. The chain links TRBV4-2 to TRBJ2-5; 10 nucleotides agree with TRBD1. The V gene end was trimmed by 4 bases and the J gene end by 4 bases; junction bases not matched to a gene: 3. The CDR3 is 14 residues long. The germline CDR1 and CDR2 sequences are LGHNA and YNFKEQ. The CDR3 nucleotides read TGTGCCAGCAGCCGGGACAGGGGTCGAGAGACCCAGTACTTC. Translating gives CASSRDRGRETQYF.

This clonotype occurred a few times. The gene calls are TRBV23-1 and TRBJ2-5; D call uncertain. TRBV23-1 is marked as an open reading frame, function uncertain. The ends were cut back, 4 bases at V and 5 bases at J, with 11 bases in the middle. The CDR3 runs to 13 residues. The chain's CDR3 is CASSPPVLETQYF. The CDR3 DNA reads as TGCGCCAGCAGTCCCCCAGTCTTGGAGACCCAGTACTTC.

This clonotype has just a few counts. The genes are TRBV27 and TRBJ1-6; D remains ambiguous. The CDR3 runs 13 residues. The germline gives CDR1 MNHEY, CDR2 SMNVEV (reference sequence). V shed 8 bases and J shed 6 bases, with 11 bases lying between them. CDR3 protein: CASSRSGNSPLHF. The CDR3 region has the DNA TGTGCCAGCTCTAGGTCCGGTAATTCACCCCTCCACTTT.

This clonotype was recorded a few times. This chain links TRBV2 with TRBJ2-3; 15 nucleotides align to TRBD2. CDR1 and CDR2 (germline): SNHLY, FYNNEI. Trimming removed 7 bases from V and 5 bases from J; junction bases left unmatched: 7. The CDR3 has 16 amino acids. In DNA, the CDR3 is TGTGCCAGCACCGGACTAGCGGGGGGGTTAGGAGATACGCAGTATTTT. Amino acids: CASTGLAGGLGDTQYF. The entire variable domain, with the rest obtained from reference TRBV2 and TRBJ2-3, is as follows: EPEVTQTPSHQVTQMGQEVILRCVPISNHLYFYWYRQILGQKVEFLVSFYNNEISEKSEIFDDQFSVERPDGSNFTLKIRSTKLEDSAMYFCASTGLAGGLGDTQYFGPGTRLTVL.

CDR3 sequence (DNA): TGTGCCAGCAGCTTAGTATTCTGGAATGAGCAGTTCTTC. Its translation: CASSLVFWNEQFF. The genes are TRBV7-2 and TRBJ2-1, with D uncertain. This CDR3 has 13 residues. Germline V CDR1 and CDR2: SGHTA, FQGNSA. V lost 1 base to trimming and J lost 7 bases, with 8 bases between them. The variable domain in full, with the rest retrieved from reference TRBV7-2 and TRBJ2-1, is GAGVSQSPSNKVTEKGKDVELRCDPISGHTALYWYRQSLGQGLEFLIYFQGNSAPDKSGLPSDRFSAERTGGSVSTLTIQRTQQEDSAVYLCASSLVFWNEQFFGPGTRLTVL.

The V and J genes are TRBV7-3 and TRBJ2-5; 9 nucleotides line up with TRBD1. CDR1 is SGHTA, CDR2 FQGTGA, per germline. This CDR3 region has 14 residues. V lost 5 bases and J lost 5; bases outside the gene matches: 6. The CDR3 protein is CASSEQGAEETQYF. In nucleotides, the CDR3 is TGTGCCAGCAGCGAACAGGGGGCAGAGGAGACCCAGTACTTC.

The chain uses TRBV5-1 and TRBJ2-3, with TRBD2 identical over 9 bases. CDR1 and CDR2 from the germline V gene are SGHRS and YFSETQ. The CDR3 consists of 16 residues. The ends lost 0 bases at V and 6 bases at J; junction bases unmatched: 8. Here the CDR3 reads CASSLVSRTSGDTQYF. The DNA of the CDR3 is TGCGCCAGCAGCTTGGTTTCTCGTACTAGCGGGGATACGCAGTATTTT.

This rearrangement joins TRBV19 to TRBJ1-2, with D perhaps matching TRBD1 (5 bases). The CDR3 is 13 amino acids. Germline assignment: CDR1 LNHDA and CDR2 SQIVND (reference sequence). V was cut by 2 bases and J by 4 bases, with 8 bases left in between. CDR3 region: CASSIPGSYGYTF. The CDR3 DNA is TGTGCCAGTAGTATACCAGGGAGCTATGGCTACACCTTC.

V gene TRBV5-1 combines with J gene TRBJ2-7, with TRBD2 matching over 7 bases. J gave up 4 bases and V 4 bases, and 11 bases lay outside the gene matches. The CDR3 consists of 15 residues. Germline assignment: CDR1 SGHRS and CDR2 YFSETQ. The CDR3 DNA sequence: TGCGCCAGCAGCCAACCCCTAGGCGGGGGTTACGAGCAGTACTTC. Encoded protein: CASSQPLGGGYEQYF. The full variable domain, its missing parts supplied by reference TRBV5-1 and TRBJ2-7, is KAGVTQTPRYLIKTRGQQVTLSCSPISGHRSVSWYQQTPGQGLQFLFEYFSETQRNKGNFPGRFSGRQFSNSRSEMNVSTLELGDSALYLCASSQPLGGGYEQYFGPGTRLTVT.

This clonotype was observed a handful of times. The rearrangement uses TRBV7-8 and TRBJ1-5, with TRBD1 identical over 9 bases. Per the germline V gene, CDR1 is SGHVS and CDR2 is FQNEAQ. J gave up 1 base and V 8 bases, and 3 bases lay outside the gene matches. This CDR3 is 14 amino acids long. CDR3: CASGGQGSNQPQHF. The CDR3 bases are TGTGCCAGCGGCGGACAGGGGAGCAATCAGCCCCAGCATTTT. The variable domain in full, with the rest retrieved from reference TRBV7-8 and TRBJ1-5, is GAGVSQSPRYKVAKRGQDVALRCDPISGHVSLFWYQQALGQGPEFLTYFQNEAQLDKSGLPSDRFFAERPEGSVSTLKIQRTQQEDSAVYLCASGGQGSNQPQHFGDGTRLSIL.

In this sample, this clonotype turned up a few times. This rearrangement joins TRBV5-1 to TRBJ1-2, with D hard to call. V gave up 0 bases and J gave up 0 bases, with 9 bases separating them. The CDR3 runs 15 residues. CDR1 is SGHRS and CDR2 is YFSETQ in the germline V gene. The CDR3 reads CASSLDPGSNYGYTF. CDR3 nucleotides: TGCGCCAGCAGCTTGGATCCGGGGTCTAACTATGGCTACACCTTC.

The chain employs TRBV20-1 and TRBJ2-1; possible D gene TRBD2, 5 bases. This CDR3 comprises 14 residues. Germline V CDR1 and CDR2: DFQATT, SNEGSKA (reference sequence). The V end lost 3 bases, the J end lost 1 base, and 10 bases lay between the germline ends. CDR3 sequence: CSARVGSSYNEQFF. The DNA for the CDR3 is TGCAGTGCTAGGGTAGGGAGTTCCTACAATGAGCAGTTCTTC.

The chain has TRBV7-3 and TRBJ2-1, with D maybe TRBD1 (6 bases). Per the germline V gene, CDR1 is SGHTA and CDR2 is FQGTGA. V gave up 5 bases and J gave up 4 bases, with 12 bases separating them. CDR3 length: 14 amino acids. This CDR3 is CASSEMRGYNEQFF. The CDR3 DNA reads as TGTGCCAGCAGCGAGATGAGGGGGTACAATGAGCAGTTCTTC.

The chain links TRBV5-1 to TRBJ1-1; no clear D gene. This CDR3 has 14 residues. The V gene's germline CDR1 is SGHRS and CDR2 YFSETQ. The V end lost 0 bases, the J end lost 8 bases, and 14 bases lay between the germline ends. CDR3 nucleotides: TGCGCCAGCAGCTTGGCTAGGGCGGGAAGGGAAGCTTTCTTT. Translated: CASSLARAGREAFF.

This clonotype showed up just a few times. This chain links TRBV9 with TRBJ2-7, with 13 bases aligning to TRBD2. Germline values: CDR1 SGDLS, CDR2 YYNGEE. The CDR3 has 16 residues. Losses at the gene ends were 4 bases for V and 1 base for J; bases not matched to a gene: 5. The CDR3 loop reads CASSPGTSGTSYEQYF. DNA of the CDR3: TGTGCCAGCAGCCCCGGGACTAGCGGGACTTCCTACGAGCAGTACTTC.

There are a few counts of this clonotype. The chain has TRBV5-1 and TRBJ2-3; D ambiguous. Germline CDR1 reads SGHRS; CDR2 reads YFSETQ. Trimming stripped 3 bases from V and 1 base from J, with 12 bases between. The CDR3 is made up of 15 amino acids. In DNA form, the CDR3 reads TGCGCCAGCAGCTCCGCCGACGGGCGCACAGATACGCAGTATTTT. Its protein product is CASSSADGRTDTQYF. Full variable domain (missing parts from reference TRBV5-1 and TRBJ2-3): KAGVTQTPRYLIKTRGQQVTLSCSPISGHRSVSWYQQTPGQGLQFLFEYFSETQRNKGNFPGRFSGRQFSNSRSEMNVSTLELGDSALYLCASSSADGRTDTQYFGPGTRLTVL.

The chain is built from TRBV6-2 or TRBV6-3 and TRBJ2-7; 9 bases match TRBD1. Germline assignment: CDR1 MNHEY and CDR2 SVGEGT. This CDR3 has 15 residues. Trimming at V came to 6 bases and at J to 1 base, leaving 7 bases not matched to a gene. The CDR3: CASRPGTGRSYEQYF. The CDR3 nucleotides are TGTGCCAGCAGACCCGGGACAGGGAGATCCTACGAGCAGTACTTC.

V and J are TRBV10-3 and TRBJ2-7, with 8 nucleotides matching TRBD1. This CDR3 is 15 amino acids long. The V gene's germline CDR1 is ENHRY and CDR2 SYGVKD. V shed 2 bases and J 4 bases; nucleotides not matched to a gene: 7. The CDR3 DNA reads as TGTGCCATCAGTGAGGGCACAGGGGGTCAATACGAGCAGTACTTC. It translates to CAISEGTGGQYEQYF.

This chain links TRBV4-1 with TRBJ2-5, with 9 bases identical to TRBD1. The CDR3 is 15 amino acids. Unmatched junction bases numbered 8, after V lost 4 bases and J lost 5 bases. Germline CDR1 reads MGHRA; CDR2 reads YSYEKL. The CDR3 spells CASSRAGTGRETQYF. In DNA form, the CDR3 reads TGCGCCAGCAGCCGCGCAGGGACAGGGCGTGAGACCCAGTACTTC.

This clonotype came up a few times. The chain recombines TRBV5-1 with TRBJ2-2; TRBD2 is a possible D gene (5 bases). The CDR3 runs to 15 residues. Germline V gene sequence: CDR1 SGHRS, CDR2 YFSETQ. Trimming took 1 base from V and 6 from J, leaving 13 bases between them. The CDR3 spells CASSLPPTRAGELFF. The CDR3 DNA reads TGCGCCAGCAGCTTGCCCCCAACTAGGGCCGGGGAGCTGTTTTTT.